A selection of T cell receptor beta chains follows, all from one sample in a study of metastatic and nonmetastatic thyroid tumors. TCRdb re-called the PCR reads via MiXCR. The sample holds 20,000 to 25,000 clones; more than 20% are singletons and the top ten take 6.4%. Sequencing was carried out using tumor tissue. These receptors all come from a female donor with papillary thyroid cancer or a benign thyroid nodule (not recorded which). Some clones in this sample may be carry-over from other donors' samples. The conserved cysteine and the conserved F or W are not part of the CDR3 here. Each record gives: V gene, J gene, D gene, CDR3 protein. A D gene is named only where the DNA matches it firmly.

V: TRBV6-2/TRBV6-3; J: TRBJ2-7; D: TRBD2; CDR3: ASSTRLSSGRRYEQY
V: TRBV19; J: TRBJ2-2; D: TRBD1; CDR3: ASSGLTGAGELF
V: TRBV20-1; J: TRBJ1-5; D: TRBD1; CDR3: SARSDRGRANNQPQH
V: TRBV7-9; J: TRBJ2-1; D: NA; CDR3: ASSSAGPYNEQF
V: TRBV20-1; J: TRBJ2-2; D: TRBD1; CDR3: SARDAQGAQNGELF
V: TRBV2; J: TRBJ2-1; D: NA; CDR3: ASSGGAEQF
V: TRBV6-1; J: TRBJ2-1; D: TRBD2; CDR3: ASSWTSGPYNEQF
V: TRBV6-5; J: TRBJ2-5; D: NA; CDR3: ASSYTLETQY
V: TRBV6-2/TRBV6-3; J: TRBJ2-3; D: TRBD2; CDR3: ASSYSIASGSTDTQY
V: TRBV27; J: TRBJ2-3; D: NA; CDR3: ASSSPGLLTDTQY
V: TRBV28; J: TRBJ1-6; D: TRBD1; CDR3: ASNLWGRTGDTLH
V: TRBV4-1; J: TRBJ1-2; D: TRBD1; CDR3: ASSQEGQGVYGYT
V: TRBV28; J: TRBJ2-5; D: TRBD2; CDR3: ASTFGGAGEETQY
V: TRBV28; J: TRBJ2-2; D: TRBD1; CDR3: ASSPHRGNTGELF
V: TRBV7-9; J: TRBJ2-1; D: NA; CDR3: ASSPAGASRHNEQF
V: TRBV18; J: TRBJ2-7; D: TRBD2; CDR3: ASSPYLAGRSSYEQY
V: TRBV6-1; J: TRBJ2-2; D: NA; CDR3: ASSFQVNTGELF
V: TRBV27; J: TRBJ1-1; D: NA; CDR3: ASRPMGAGKLNTEAF
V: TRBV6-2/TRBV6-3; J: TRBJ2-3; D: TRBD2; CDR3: ASSYGAGLTTSTDTQY
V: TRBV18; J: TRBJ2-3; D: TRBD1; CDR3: ASPPRQTGIRKGSDTQY
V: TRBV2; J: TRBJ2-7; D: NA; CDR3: TSRQGSYEHY
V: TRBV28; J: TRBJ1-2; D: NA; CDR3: ASITAVRGGYT
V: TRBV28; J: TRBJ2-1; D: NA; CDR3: ASSLNLLPNNEQF
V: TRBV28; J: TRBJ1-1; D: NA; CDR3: ASSLRFLWTEAS
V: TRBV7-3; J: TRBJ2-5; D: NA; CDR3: ASSLAYGETQY
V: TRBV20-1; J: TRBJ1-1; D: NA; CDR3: SAPLRDGGTWDTEAF
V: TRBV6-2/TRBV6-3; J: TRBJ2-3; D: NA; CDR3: ASRRDGFSTDTQY
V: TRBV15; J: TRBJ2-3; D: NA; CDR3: ATSIETDTQY
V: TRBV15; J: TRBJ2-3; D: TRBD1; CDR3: ATSRGTGGTDTQY
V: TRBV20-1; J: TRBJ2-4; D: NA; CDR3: SAKGPELAKNIQY
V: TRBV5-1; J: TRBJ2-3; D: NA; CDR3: ASSWRVSSTDTQY
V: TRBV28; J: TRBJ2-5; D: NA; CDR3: ASRSPLLGETQY
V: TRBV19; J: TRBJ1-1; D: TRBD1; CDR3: ASSIDRKGANTEAF
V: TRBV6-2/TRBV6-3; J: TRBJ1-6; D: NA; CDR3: ASSYRPKGFGNSPLH
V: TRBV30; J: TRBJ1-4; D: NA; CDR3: AWSVRFNEKLF
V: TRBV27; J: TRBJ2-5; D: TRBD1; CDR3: ASSTWRGTGLERETQY
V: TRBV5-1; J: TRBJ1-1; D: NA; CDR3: ASTGGSFLDTEAF
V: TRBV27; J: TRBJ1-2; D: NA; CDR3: ASRSDTLGDYGYT
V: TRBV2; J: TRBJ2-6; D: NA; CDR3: ASSVLVVANVLT
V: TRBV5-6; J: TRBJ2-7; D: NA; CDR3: ASSLSVRPRQY
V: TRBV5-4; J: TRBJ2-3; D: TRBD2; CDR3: ASSSTRLARGDTQY
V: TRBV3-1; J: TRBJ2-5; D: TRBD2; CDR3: ASSQGFAGGGETQY
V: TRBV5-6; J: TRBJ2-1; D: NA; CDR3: ASSSGTRDEQF
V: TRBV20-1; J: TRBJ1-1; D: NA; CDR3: SASRLMNTEAF
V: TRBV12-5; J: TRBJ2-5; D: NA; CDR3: ASGPGARGGQETQY
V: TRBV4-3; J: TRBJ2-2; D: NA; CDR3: ASRPRVGGGETVELF
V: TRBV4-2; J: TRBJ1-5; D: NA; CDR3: ASSQDSWQPQH
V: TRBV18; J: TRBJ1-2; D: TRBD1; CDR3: ASSPGQGHGYT
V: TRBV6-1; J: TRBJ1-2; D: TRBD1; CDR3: ASTLTGTAYGYT
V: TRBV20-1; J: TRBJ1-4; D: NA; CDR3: SARDQSGTSTTNEKLF
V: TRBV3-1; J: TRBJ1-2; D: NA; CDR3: ASSHGRNYGYT
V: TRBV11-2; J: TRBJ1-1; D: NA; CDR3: ASTLGVPGPEAF
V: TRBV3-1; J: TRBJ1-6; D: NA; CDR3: ASSQDWSVHDSPLH
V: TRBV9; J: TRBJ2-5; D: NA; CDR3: ASSVDPSKGWETQY
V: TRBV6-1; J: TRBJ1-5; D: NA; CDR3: ASSEGETQPQH
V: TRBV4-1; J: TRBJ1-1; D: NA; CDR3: ASSQDQSPAF
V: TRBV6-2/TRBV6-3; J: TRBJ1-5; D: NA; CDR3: ASRPDYPLTGVLNQPQH